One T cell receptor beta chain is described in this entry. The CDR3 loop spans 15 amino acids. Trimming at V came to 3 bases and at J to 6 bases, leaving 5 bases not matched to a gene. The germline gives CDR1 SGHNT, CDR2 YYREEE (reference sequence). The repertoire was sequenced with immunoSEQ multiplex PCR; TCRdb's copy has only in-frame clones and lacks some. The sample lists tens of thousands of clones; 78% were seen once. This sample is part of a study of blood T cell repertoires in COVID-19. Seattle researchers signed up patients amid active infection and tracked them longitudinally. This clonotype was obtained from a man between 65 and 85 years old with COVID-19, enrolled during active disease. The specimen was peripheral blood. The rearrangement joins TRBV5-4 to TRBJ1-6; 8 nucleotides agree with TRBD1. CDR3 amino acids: CASSSRQGSNSPLHF. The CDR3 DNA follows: TGTGCCAGCAGCTCACGACAGGGGAGTAATTCACCCCTCCACTTT.